This TCR beta chain was documented in a study of CD8 T cells in ankylosing spondylitis. Study-level points and caveats: As reported, disease-linked clones showed significant enrichment in matched ankylosing spondylitis synovial fluid.

Using its own MiXCR run on the 5' RACE reads, TCRdb lists one record per CDR3 protein. The sample includes around 150,000 distinct CDR3 sequences, under 14% of them seen just once. The CDR3 runs 13 residues. Trimming removed 5 bases at V and 4 bases at J, with 10 bases between. CDR1 and CDR2 from the germline V gene are LNHNV and YYDKDF (reference sequence). This clonotype was recorded at least ten times. Its antigen is not known. The sequencing sample was made of blood, either unsorted or a sorted T cell fraction (not recorded which). The chain links TRBV15 to TRBJ2-3, with D possibly being TRBD1 (6 bases). The receptor comes from a male donor with ankylosing spondylitis or in good health (not recorded which). DNA for the CDR3: TGTGCCACCAGCGATTCAGGGGCAGATACGCAGTATTTT. Translated: CATSDSGADTQYF.